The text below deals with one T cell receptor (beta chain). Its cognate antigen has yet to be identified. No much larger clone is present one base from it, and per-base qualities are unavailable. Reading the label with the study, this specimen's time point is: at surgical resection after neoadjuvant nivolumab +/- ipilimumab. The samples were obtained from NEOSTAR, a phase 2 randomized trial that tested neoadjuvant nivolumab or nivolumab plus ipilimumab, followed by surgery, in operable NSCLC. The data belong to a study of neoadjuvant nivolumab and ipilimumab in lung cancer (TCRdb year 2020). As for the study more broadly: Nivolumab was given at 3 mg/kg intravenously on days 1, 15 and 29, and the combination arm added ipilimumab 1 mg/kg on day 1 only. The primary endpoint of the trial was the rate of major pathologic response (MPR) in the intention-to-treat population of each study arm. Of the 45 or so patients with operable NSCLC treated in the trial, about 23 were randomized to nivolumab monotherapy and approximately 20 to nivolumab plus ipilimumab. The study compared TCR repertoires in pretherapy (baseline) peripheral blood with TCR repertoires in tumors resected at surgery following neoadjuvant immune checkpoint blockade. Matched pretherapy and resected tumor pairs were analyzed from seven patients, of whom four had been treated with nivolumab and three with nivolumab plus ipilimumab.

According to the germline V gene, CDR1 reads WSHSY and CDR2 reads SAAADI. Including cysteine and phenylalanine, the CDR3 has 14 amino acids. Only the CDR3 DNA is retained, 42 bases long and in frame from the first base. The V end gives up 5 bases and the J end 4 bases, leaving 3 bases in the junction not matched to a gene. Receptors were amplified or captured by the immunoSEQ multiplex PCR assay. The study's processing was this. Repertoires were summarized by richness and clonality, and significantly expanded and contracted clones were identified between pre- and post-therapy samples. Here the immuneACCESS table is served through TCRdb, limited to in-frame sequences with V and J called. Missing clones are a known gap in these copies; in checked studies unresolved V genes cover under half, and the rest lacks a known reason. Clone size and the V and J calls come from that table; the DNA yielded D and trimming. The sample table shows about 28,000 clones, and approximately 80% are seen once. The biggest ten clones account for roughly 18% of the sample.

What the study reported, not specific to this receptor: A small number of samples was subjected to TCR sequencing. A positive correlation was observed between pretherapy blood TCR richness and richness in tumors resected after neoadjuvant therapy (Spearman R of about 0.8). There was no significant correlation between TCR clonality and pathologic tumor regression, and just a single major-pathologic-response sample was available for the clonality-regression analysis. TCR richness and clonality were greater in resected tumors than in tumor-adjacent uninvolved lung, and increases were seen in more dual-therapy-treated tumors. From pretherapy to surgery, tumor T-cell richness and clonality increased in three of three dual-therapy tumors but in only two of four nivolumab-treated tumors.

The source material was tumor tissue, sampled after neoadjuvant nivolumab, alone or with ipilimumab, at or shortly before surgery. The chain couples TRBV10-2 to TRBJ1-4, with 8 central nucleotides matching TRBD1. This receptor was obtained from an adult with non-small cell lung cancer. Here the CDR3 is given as CASSPDRVNEKLFF. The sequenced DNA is TGCGCCAGCAGTCCGGACAGGGTTAATGAAAAACTGTTTTTT.